Shown below are 5 T cell receptor beta chains from a single sample sequenced in a study of T cell responses to AZD1222 COVID-19 vaccine. Only in-frame clones appear in the TCRdb table, and some are missing; sequencing was by immunoSEQ multiplex PCR. The sample has roughly 140,000 clones; 70% to 90% are singletons. Specimen: peripheral blood, collected on day 0 of AZD1222 vaccination. The source is an adult in good health.

The J gene is TRBJ2-7, the V gene TRBV19; the D call may be TRBD1 or TRBD2 (5 bases each). The CDR3 runs 15 residues. The V gene's germline CDR1 is LNHDA and CDR2 SQIVND (reference sequence). With 2 bases removed from V and 1 base from J, the gap between germline ends came to 12 bases. DNA for the CDR3: TGTGCCAGTAGTATAAGCGGACAAATGTCCTACGAGCAGTACTTC. Its protein is CASSISGQMSYEQYF.

CDR3 DNA sequence: TGTGCCAGCAGCCAGGGACCGGGACAGGGGTACGCAGATACGCAGTATTTT. Protein sequence: CASSQGPGQGYADTQYF. The chain couples TRBV3-1 (or the pseudogene TRBV3-2) to TRBJ2-3, with TRBD1 matching 10 bases. Germline V gene lookup returns CDR1 LGHDT and CDR2 YNNKEL (reference sequence). The CDR3 extends over 17 amino acids. V lost 3 bases, J lost 4 bases, and 10 bases stayed unmatched.

This clone was seen only once. The chain employs TRBV7-6 and TRBJ2-7; D gene ambiguous. Trimming shortened V by 5 bases and J by 3 bases, and 5 bases separated the two germline ends. Germline assignment: CDR1 SGHVS and CDR2 FNYEAQ. The CDR3 has 11 residues. CDR3 coding DNA: TGTGCCAGCAGCCGAAACTACGAGCAGTACTTC. Amino acids: CASSRNYEQYF. The variable domain in full, completed from reference TRBV7-6 and TRBJ2-7, reads GAGVSQSPRYKVTKRGQDVALRCDPISGHVSLYWYRQALGQGPEFLTYFNYEAQQDKSGLPNDRFSAERPEGSISTLTIQRTEQRDSAMYRCASSRNYEQYFGPGTRLTVT.

The rearrangement links TRBV29-1 to TRBJ2-1; 14 bases fit TRBD2. CDR3 length equals 18 residues. CDR1 is SQVTM and CDR2 is ANQGSEA in the germline V gene. J lost 3 bases, V lost 6 bases, and 13 bases had no gene match. The CDR3 loop is CSVRGGTSGSGDYNEQFF. The CDR3 DNA reads as TGCAGCGTCAGGGGGGGGACTAGCGGGAGTGGGGACTACAATGAGCAGTTCTTC.

The chain uses TRBV23-1 and TRBJ1-1, with a tentative D call TRBD1 (5 bases). TRBV23-1 is placed among ORFs of uncertain function. The ends were cut back, 3 bases at V and 3 bases at J, with 11 bases in the middle. The CDR3 is 14 residues long. DNA of the CDR3: TGCGCCAGCAGTCACTACGAGACAGACACTGAAGCTTTCTTT. It codes for CASSHYETDTEAFF.